This T cell receptor (beta chain) was captured in a study of blood T cells in healthy people across ages. Study details: Using template switching, researchers captured about one barcoded beta molecule for each two T cells.

J gave up 0 bases and V 3 bases, and 6 bases lay outside the gene matches. CDR3 length equals 15 residues. CDR1 and CDR2 (germline): DFQATT, SNEGSKA (reference sequence). Study-wide results and caveats: Comparison with aged donors showed that long-lived donors had more naive CD4+ cells and higher diversity. Changes seen in expanded clonotypes were possibly confounded by donor CMV status left unknown.

A second PCR of 7 to 11 cycles used a sample-barcoded 5' primer and a J-beta primer mix. TCRdb independently ran MiXCR on the 5' RACE reads; one entry per CDR3 protein. The sample holds over 1,300,000 distinct CDR3 sequences, roughly 60% seen once. This clonotype was detected only a few times. Its matching antigen is unknown. The chain is built from TRBV20-1 and TRBJ2-7, with TRBD1 matching over 9 bases. The source material was blood. The receptor was derived from a man between 18 and 35 years old in good health. CDR3 nucleotide sequence: TGCAGTGCTAGGGGGGGGACAGGGCTCTCCTACGAGCAGTACTTC. It yields the protein CSARGGTGLSYEQYF.